The clone carrying this TCR beta chain was detected once. Sequenced by immunoSEQ multiplex PCR; TCRdb stores in-frame clones only, minus some. The table records tens of thousands of clones, approximately 92% of them present only once. The data belong to a study of T cell changes during pregnancy in multiple sclerosis. The germline V gene encodes CDR1 MNHEY and CDR2 SMNVEV (reference sequence). This CDR3 is 15 amino acids long. V was cut by 3 bases and J by 0 bases, with 12 bases left in between. The sequence was obtained from a female donor in good health, enrolled as a control in a pregnancy study. The J gene is TRBJ2-7, the V gene TRBV27; possibly TRBD2 for D (6 bases). Sample: peripheral blood, taken in the third trimester of pregnancy. CDR3: CASSLDYKSSYEQYF. The CDR3 DNA reads TGTGCCAGCAGTTTGGACTACAAGAGCTCCTACGAGCAGTACTTC.